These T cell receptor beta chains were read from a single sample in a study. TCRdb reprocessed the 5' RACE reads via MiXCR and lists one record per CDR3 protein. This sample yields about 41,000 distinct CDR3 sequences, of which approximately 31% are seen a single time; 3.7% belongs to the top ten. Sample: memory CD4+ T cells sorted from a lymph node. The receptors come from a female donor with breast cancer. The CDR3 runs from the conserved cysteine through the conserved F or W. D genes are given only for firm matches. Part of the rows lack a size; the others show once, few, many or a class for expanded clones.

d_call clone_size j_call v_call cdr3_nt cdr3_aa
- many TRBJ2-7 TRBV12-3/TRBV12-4 TGTGCCAGCAGTTTACAGGGAAATGTCTACGAGCAGTACTTC CASSLQGNVYEQYF
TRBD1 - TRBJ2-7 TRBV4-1 TGCGCCAGCAGCCCGAGACAGGGGGCCTACGAGCAGTACTTC CASSPRQGAYEQYF
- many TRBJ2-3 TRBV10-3 TGTGCCACACGGGGAGATACGCAGTATTTT CATRGDTQYF
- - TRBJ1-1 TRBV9 TGTGCCAGCAGCGTAGACGGGGACGGTCGTGAAGCTTTCTTT CASSVDGDGREAFF
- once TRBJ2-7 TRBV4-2 TGTGCCAGCAGCCAAGGGGGCAGTACACTCTACGAGCAGTACTTC CASSQGGSTLYEQYF
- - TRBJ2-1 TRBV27 TGTGCCAGCAGTTGGGCGACGGACAATGAGCAGTTCTTC CASSWATDNEQFF
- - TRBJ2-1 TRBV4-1 TGCGCCAGCAGCCTAAAGGGTGGGGGCGGGAATGAGCAGTTCTTC CASSLKGGGGNEQFF
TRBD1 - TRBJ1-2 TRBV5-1 TGCGCCAGCAGCACGGACAGGGAGTCGTCGCGCGGCTACACCTTC CASSTDRESSRGYTF
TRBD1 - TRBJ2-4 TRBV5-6 TGTGCCAGCAGCTACCGAGGGACAGGGGGCAACATTCAGTACTTC CASSYRGTGGNIQYF
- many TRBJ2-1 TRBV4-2 TGTGCCAGCAGTCGGGACACCGCTTCCCTCTCCTACAATGAGCAGTTCTTC CASSRDTASLSYNEQFF
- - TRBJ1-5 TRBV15 TGTGCCACCAGCAGAGACGGGGGTCAGCCCCAGCATTTT CATSRDGGQPQHF
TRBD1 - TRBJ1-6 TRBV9 TGTGCCAGCAGCGGGGGACAGGTCCATAATTCACCCCTCCACTTT CASSGGQVHNSPLHF
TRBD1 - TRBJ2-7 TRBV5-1 TGCGCCAGCAGCAATCCCGGGACAGACTACGAGCAGTACTTC CASSNPGTDYEQYF
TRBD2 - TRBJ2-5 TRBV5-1 TGCGCCAGCAGCTTCCTAGGACTAGCAGGGGAGACCCAGTACTTC CASSFLGLAGETQYF
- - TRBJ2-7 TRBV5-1 TGCGCCAGCAGCTTGTTACCTGCAGGTAGCTCCTACGAGCAGTACTTC CASSLLPAGSSYEQYF
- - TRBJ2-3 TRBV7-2 TGTGCCAGCAGCCCCACGTCCGATACGCAGTATTTT CASSPTSDTQYF
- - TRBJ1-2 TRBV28 TGTGCCAGCAGCCGCCCATTAGGTTTTGACTATGGCTACACCTTC CASSRPLGFDYGYTF
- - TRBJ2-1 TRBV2 TGTGCCAGCAAGGGGGGAGGTTCCTACAATGAGCAGTTCTTC CASKGGGSYNEQFF
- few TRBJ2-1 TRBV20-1 TGCAGTGCTAGACTAGCGTGGACGAACTCCTACAATGAGCAGTTCTTC CSARLAWTNSYNEQFF
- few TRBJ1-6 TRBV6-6 TGTGCCAGCAGTTATCGGGGAAATTCACCCCTCCACTTT CASSYRGNSPLHF
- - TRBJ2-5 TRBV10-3 TGTGCCAGTAGTAACCACGAAGAGACCCAGTACTTC CASSNHEETQYF
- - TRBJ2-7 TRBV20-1 TGCAGTGCTAAAAGCCCGGGGAGCGGCTACGAGCAGTACTTC CSAKSPGSGYEQYF
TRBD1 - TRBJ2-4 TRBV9 TGTGCCAGCAGCGCTGACAGGGGGTCCCGGGAAAACATTCAGTACTTC CASSADRGSRENIQYF
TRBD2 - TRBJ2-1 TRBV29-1 TGCAGCCCTACTAGCGGGGACAACAATGAGCAGTTCTTC CSPTSGDNNEQFF
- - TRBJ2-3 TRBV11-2 TGTGCCAGCCAATTAGGAGGGCGGACAGATACGCAGTATTTT CASQLGGRTDTQYF
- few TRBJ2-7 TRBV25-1 TGTGCCAGCACCCTAAAACCAGGGGAAGAAATCTACGAGCAGTACTTC CASTLKPGEEIYEQYF
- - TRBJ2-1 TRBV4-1 TGCGCCAGCAGCCGATTATTCACCCGGGCAGACAATGAGCAGTTCTTC CASSRLFTRADNEQFF
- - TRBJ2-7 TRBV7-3 TGTGCCAGCAGCTTAAATTCGGGTGGGCCCTACGAGCAGTACTTC CASSLNSGGPYEQYF
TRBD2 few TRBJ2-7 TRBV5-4 TGTGCCAGCAGCATCGGGCTAGCGGGAACTTCCTACGAGCAGTACTTC CASSIGLAGTSYEQYF
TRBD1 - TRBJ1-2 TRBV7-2 TGTGCCAGCAGCCCTCCACCGGGACAGCCTAACTATGGCTACACCTTC CASSPPPGQPNYGYTF
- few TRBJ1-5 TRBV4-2 TGTGCCAGCAGCCAGGGCGGGCGCGTTGGGCAGCCCCAGCATTTT CASSQGGRVGQPQHF
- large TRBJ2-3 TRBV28 TGTGCCAGCAGTTTGGGAAGGGTTGGAGATACGCAGTATTTT CASSLGRVGDTQYF
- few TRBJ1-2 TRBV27 TGTGCCAGCAGGCCCTTAGGAGGGGGCTATGGCTACACCTTC CASRPLGGGYGYTF
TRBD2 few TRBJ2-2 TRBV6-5 TGTGCCAGCAGTTACGTACCCCAACTAGCGGGGGCGAACACCGGGGAGCTGTTTTTT CASSYVPQLAGANTGELFF
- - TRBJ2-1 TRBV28 TGTGCCAGCAGCCCCAGGGGAGAGCCCTACAATGAGCAGTTCTTC CASSPRGEPYNEQFF
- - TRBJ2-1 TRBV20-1 TGCAGTGCTAGAAAGAACGGCTTGAGGGGCAATGAGCAGTTCTTC CSARKNGLRGNEQFF
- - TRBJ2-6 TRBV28 TGTGCCAGCAGTTCGTCAGGGACTGGGGCCAACGTCCTGACTTTC CASSSSGTGANVLTF
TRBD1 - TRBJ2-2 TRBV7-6 TGTGCCAGCAGTCCCCCGGTGACAGGGGGCGTTAGCGGGGAGCTGTTTTTT CASSPPVTGGVSGELFF
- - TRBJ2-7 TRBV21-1 TGTGCCAGCAGCAAATCGCAGCTAGCGGCAAGCTCCTACGAGCAGTACTTC CASSKSQLAASSYEQYF
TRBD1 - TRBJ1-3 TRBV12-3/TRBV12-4 TGTGCCAGCAGTTTCCTGGGACAGATAAACACCATATATTTT CASSFLGQINTIYF
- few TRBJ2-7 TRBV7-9 TGTGCCAGCAGCTTAGAACCAGGGAAGAATTACGAGCAGTACTTC CASSLEPGKNYEQYF
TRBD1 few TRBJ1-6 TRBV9 TGTGCCAGCAGCGGGGGACAGCATAATTCACCCCTCCACTTT CASSGGQHNSPLHF
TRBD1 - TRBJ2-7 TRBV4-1 TGCGCCAGCAGCCAAGATCTGGGACAGGGGAAAAACGAGCAGTACTTC CASSQDLGQGKNEQYF
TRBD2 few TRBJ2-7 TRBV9 TGTGCCAGCAGCGTGTACGGGAGGCCCTCCGAGCAGTACTTC CASSVYGRPSEQYF
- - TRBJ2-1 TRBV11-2 TGTGCCAGCAGCTTACGGCTAGCGTCCGATGAGCAGTTCTTC CASSLRLASDEQFF
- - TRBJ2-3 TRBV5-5 TGTGCCAGCAGTTGGACAGAGAACACAGATACGCAGTATTTT CASSWTENTDTQYF
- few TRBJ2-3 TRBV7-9 TGTGCCAGCAGCACCCGATCAGGGCTTAGCACAGATACGCAGTATTTT CASSTRSGLSTDTQYF
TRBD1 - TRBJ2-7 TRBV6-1 TGTGCCAGCAGTTCTACCGGGACAGGGGTAAACGAGCAGTACTTC CASSSTGTGVNEQYF
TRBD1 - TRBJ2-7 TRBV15 TGTGCCGCCAGCAGTCCGGGACAGGGGGCAATCGAGCAGTACTTC CAASSPGQGAIEQYF
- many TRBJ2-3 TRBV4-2 TGTGCCAGCAGCCAAGCGGGAGCTCCAGATACGCAGTATTTT CASSQAGAPDTQYF
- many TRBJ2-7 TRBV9 TGTGCCAGCAGCGTAGCGGGAGTTGGCTACGAGCAGTACTTC CASSVAGVGYEQYF
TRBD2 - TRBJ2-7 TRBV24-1 TGTGCCACCAGTGACTCCGGGACTAGCCTCGGCGAGCAGTACTTC CATSDSGTSLGEQYF